A selection of T cell receptor beta chains follows, all from one sample in a study of OX40 agonist ivuxolimab in advanced cancers. The repertoire was sequenced with immunoSEQ multiplex PCR; TCRdb's copy has only in-frame clones and lacks some. The sample has tens of thousands of clones; around 90% are singletons. Source: CD4+ or CD8+ T cells sorted from blood, taken in a trial of the OX40 agonist ivuxolimab. The receptors shown here come from an adult with an advanced solid tumor such as melanoma, head and neck, liver or kidney cancer. Each CDR3 is given with its conserved first and last residue. The order of the fields is D gene, J gene, V gene, clone size, CDR3 protein, CDR3 DNA. A D gene is named only where the DNA matches it firmly. Rows may omit the clone size; those that give it use once, few, many or a size class.

.,TRBJ1-1,TRBV5-1,.,CASSLGSGNTEAFF,TGCGCCAGCAGCTTGGGATCGGGGAACACTGAAGCTTTCTTT
TRBD2,TRBJ2-5,TRBV14,.,CASSQESSGGLQETQYF,TGTGCCAGCAGCCAAGAGTCTAGCGGGGGCCTCCAAGAGACCCAGTACTTC
.,TRBJ2-7,TRBV11-2,.,CASSYGGEQYF,TGTGCCAGCAGCTACGGTGGCGAGCAGTACTTC
.,TRBJ1-3,TRBV21-1,.,CASSKFVESGKVMRSGNTIYF,TGTGCCAGCAGCAAATTTGTGGAGTCCGGGAAGGTAATGAGGTCTGGAAACACCATATATTTT
TRBD1,TRBJ2-1,TRBV28,.,CASSPGTGSYNEQFF,TGTGCCAGCAGTCCCGGGACAGGCTCCTACAATGAGCAGTTCTTC
.,TRBJ1-5,TRBV6-6,.,CASRFRDQPQHF,TGTGCCTCCCGGTTTAGGGACCAGCCCCAGCATTTT
TRBD1,TRBJ2-7,TRBV7-9,.,CASSYGQGVNEQYF,TGTGCCAGCAGCTATGGACAGGGGGTCAACGAGCAGTACTTC
TRBD2,TRBJ2-5,TRBV7-2,.,CASSTLAGGGETQYF,TGTGCCAGCAGCACCCTAGCGGGGGGCGGAGAGACCCAGTACTTC
TRBD2,TRBJ2-7,TRBV5-1,once,CASSSSGRDGYEQYF,TGCGCCAGCAGTTCCAGCGGGAGGGACGGCTACGAGCAGTACTTC
TRBD1,TRBJ1-2,TRBV28,few,CASSLGTGTGYTF,TGTGCCAGCAGTTTGGGGACAGGGACTGGCTACACCTTC
TRBD2,TRBJ2-3,TRBV10-3,.,CAISESASGRTDTQYF,TGTGCCATCAGTGAGTCGGCTAGCGGGAGGACAGATACGCAGTATTTT
.,TRBJ1-1,TRBV7-7,few,CASSLGQNTEAFF,TGTGCCAGCAGCTTAGGGCAGAACACTGAAGCTTTCTTT
.,TRBJ1-1,TRBV15,.,CATSRGGLNTEAFF,TGTGCCACCAGCAGAGGAGGTTTGAACACTGAAGCTTTCTTT
.,TRBJ1-1,TRBV29-1,.,CSVIPYGGNTEAFF,TGCAGCGTTATCCCGTACGGGGGGAACACTGAAGCTTTCTTT
TRBD1,TRBJ1-4,TRBV5-4,.,CASSRQGVSNEKLFF,TGTGCCAGCAGCCGACAGGGGGTTAGTAATGAAAAACTGTTTTTT
.,TRBJ2-1,TRBV15,.,CATSRGTAYNEQFF,TGTGCCACCAGCCGCGGGACAGCCTACAATGAGCAGTTCTTC
.,TRBJ2-2,TRBV5-1,.,CASSLANGAGELFF,TGCGCCAGCAGCTTGGCCAATGGGGCGGGGGAGCTGTTTTTT
.,TRBJ1-5,TRBV7-2,.,CASSLVLGQNQPQHF,TGTGCCAGCAGCTTAGTTTTAGGCCAGAATCAGCCCCAGCATTTT
.,TRBJ2-6,TRBV28,.,CASSFQGATRSSGANVLTF,TGTGCCAGCAGTTTTCAAGGGGCGACCAGATCCTCTGGGGCCAACGTCCTGACTTTC
TRBD1,TRBJ1-5,TRBV19,.,CASSIEGQGPNQPQHF,TGTGCCAGTAGTATAGAGGGACAGGGTCCCAATCAGCCCCAGCATTTT
TRBD1,TRBJ1-3,TRBV4-2,.,CASSQVTGAGNTIYF,TGTGCCAGCAGCCAAGTAACAGGGGCTGGAAACACCATATATTTT
TRBD1,TRBJ1-5,TRBV28,.,CASSPSGGGNQPQHF,TGTGCCAGCAGTCCGTCAGGGGGCGGCAATCAGCCCCAGCATTTT
TRBD1,TRBJ1-1,TRBV18,.,CASSPWTGNAAFF,TGTGCCAGCTCACCTTGGACAGGGAATGCAGCTTTCTTT
.,TRBJ2-3,TRBV27,.,CASSLSPQGLSTDTQYF,TGTGCCAGCAGTTTATCCCCCCAGGGGCTGAGCACAGATACGCAGTATTTT
.,TRBJ2-2,TRBV6-1,.,CASHNTVVTGELFF,TGTGCCAGCCATAATACCGTTGTCACCGGGGAGCTGTTTTTT
TRBD1,TRBJ1-2,TRBV5-4,.,CASSLGQGAGGYTF,TGTGCCAGCAGCTTGGGACAGGGGGCTGGTGGCTACACCTTC
.,TRBJ2-5,TRBV7-3,once,CASSGRRAFQETQYF,TGTGCCAGCAGCGGCCGACGAGCCTTCCAAGAGACCCAGTACTTC
.,TRBJ1-1,TRBV6-1,.,CASRMRESNTEAFF,TGTGCCAGCAGGATGCGAGAATCGAACACTGAAGCTTTCTTT
TRBD1,TRBJ1-2,TRBV5-5,.,CASSLEDRGQGYTF,TGTGCCAGCAGCTTGGAGGACAGGGGGCAGGGCTACACCTTC
.,TRBJ1-2,TRBV4-2,.,CASSQEDTGDYGYTF,TGTGCCAGCAGCCAAGAGGACACCGGGGACTATGGCTACACCTTC
TRBD1,TRBJ1-3,TRBV7-3,.,CARDRLDSGNTIYF,TGTGCCAGGGACAGGTTGGACTCTGGAAACACCATATATTTT
.,TRBJ2-3,TRBV18,.,CASSPNHPTDTQYF,TGTGCCAGCTCACCAAACCACCCCACAGATACGCAGTATTTT
TRBD1,TRBJ2-2,TRBV7-2,few,CATKRQGATGELFF,TGTGCCACGAAGAGGCAGGGGGCCACCGGGGAGCTGTTTTTT
TRBD1,TRBJ2-6,TRBV6-4,once,CASSPTGDNSGANVLTF,TGTGCCAGCAGCCCCACAGGGGACAACTCTGGGGCCAACGTCCTGACTTTC
.,TRBJ2-1,TRBV4-1,.,CASSQFHLGPPFF,TGCGCCAGCAGCCAATTCCACCTGGGTCCTCCGTTCTTC
TRBD1,TRBJ1-5,TRBV27,once,CASRPLGQGYQPQHF,TGTGCCAGCAGACCCCTAGGACAGGGCTATCAGCCCCAGCATTTT
.,TRBJ1-1,TRBV13,.,CASSLERVCF,TGTGCCAGCAGCTTAGAAAGGGTTTGCTTT
.,TRBJ2-7,TRBV5-1,.,CASSLEWQGFYEQYF,TGCGCCAGCAGCTTGGAGTGGCAGGGGTTCTACGAGCAGTACTTC
.,TRBJ2-7,TRBV6-5,few,CASSSWSGSSYEQYF,TGTGCCAGCAGTTCCTGGTCAGGGAGCTCCTACGAGCAGTACTTC
.,TRBJ2-7,TRBV7-2,.,CASSGQFASTSEQYF,TGTGCCAGCAGCGGGCAGTTTGCCAGCACCTCCGAGCAGTACTTC
.,TRBJ1-1,TRBV11-3,.,CASSLVRETEAFF,TGTGCCAGCAGCTTAGTGCGGGAGACTGAAGCTTTCTTT
.,TRBJ1-3,TRBV28,few,CASRSTGNTIYF,TGTGCCAGCAGGTCCACTGGAAACACCATATATTTT